The TCR beta chain described here comes from a study of cytomegalovirus exposure and HLA in healthy donors (dated by TCRdb to 2017 to 2019). Context from the whole study: An earlier analysis of some 550 of the donors reported 250 to 300 Gb of sequence data and approximately 110 million unique TCR beta sequences from roughly 200 million T cells. Across some 400 genotyped donors of the cohort, an average of about 220,000 unique TCR beta nucleotide sequences per donor were sequenced, and 15% to 20% of those sequences were non-productive. The study used immunosequencing to profile the T cell repertoires of 600 to 850 subjects and linked those repertoires to cytomegalovirus serostatus. Every discovery cohort repertoire had been produced on one sequencing platform. Rather than drawing on any new phenotypic data, the later analysis identified candidate immune exposures from TCR beta sequences and the way those sequences occurred across donors. Donor age, sex, ethnicity and CMV serostatus were compiled together with the repertoire data. Both class I and class II loci were covered by HLA typing, at four-digit resolution. A later genetic analysis took genome-wide SNP genotypes for about 65% of the roughly 670 donors and used that subset as a discovery cohort. The aim of the study was to test whether cataloging public T cell receptors could identify signatures of past pathogen exposure. In a later analysis, previously published TCR beta repertoires from 550 to 750 donors were re-analyzed and high-resolution HLA genotyping was added so that TCR occurrence patterns could be studied. Of the roughly 400 genotyped donors, roughly 85% fell in the genetic ancestry cluster associated with self-reported Caucasian donors. High-throughput TCR immunosequencing, statistical association of individual TCRs with disease status, and machine learning were combined to predict cytomegalovirus infection status. Besides the first cohort of roughly 700 subjects, a separate validation cohort made up of 120 different subjects was used. Because of strong linkage in the cohort, roughly five DR-DQ haplotypes were treated as single units for association and clustering. An earlier analysis of around 580 of the donors used high-throughput TCR beta sequencing to judge whether each TCR beta V gene segment behaved as functional or pseudogenic. The number of typed donors differed by locus: about 620-640 for A, B, C, DRB1 and DQB1; roughly 510 for DQA1; 606 for DPA1; and some 430 for DPB1. An early release that covered some 630 HLA-typed donors contained 300 to 350 gigabases of sequencing data and tens of millions of unique TCR sequences. Beyond this particular receptor, the publication reports: HLA typing was unavailable for some donors at each locus, so association tests used only the typed subset. Roughly uniform sequencing depth across donors was assumed in presence/absence analyses, although this assumption may not hold. In the study, around 150 TCR beta chains were listed as associated with cytomegalovirus. In a later analysis, around 17,000 TCR beta sequences were associated with specific HLA alleles at a false discovery rate of 0.05. In an earlier analysis of roughly 500 of the donors, most TCR beta V segments appeared in productive rearrangements about 90% or about 30% of the time, broadly matching IMGT annotations. The cohort was sequenced for TCR beta chains only, and without alpha or paired-chain data the features that could be detected were limited. According to the authors, the approach could potentially be generalized to other disease states and immunological phenotypes. While some public TCRs were present in many individuals, most TCR sequences turned up only very rarely across donors. Linkage disequilibrium might explain the correlated functional status among segregating V segments, but an unknown experimental factor could not be excluded. According to a later analysis, parvovirus B19, influenza, CMV and Epstein-Barr virus appeared linked to several top co-occurrence clusters. A later analysis found that HLA-associated TCR beta chains were more clonally expanded and had lower generation probabilities than equally common non-associated chains. According to a later genetic analysis, donors in an Asian-associated ancestry cluster had fewer N-insertions in productive TCRs than the roughly 700-donor mean. A later analysis found that TCR association rates varied across HLA loci, with DRB1 alleles showing the most associated TCRs and HLA-C alleles the fewest. A later analysis found that most CMV-associated TCR beta chains appeared HLA-restricted, with HLA associations seemingly driven largely by CMV exposure. Three of the identified cytomegalovirus-associated TCR beta chains were confirmed in vitro to be specific for cytomegalovirus antigens. V-gene and J-gene trimming of TCR beta chains was associated with a missense DCLRE1C variant in a later genetic analysis, and the association was replicated in an independent cohort. Because counts were too low, roughly 18 rarely observed V segments, including chromosome 9 orphons, were left out of the earlier analysis of a few hundred of the donors. When HLA alleles, especially DR and DQ, strongly co-occurred, TCR associations were difficult to assign to individual alleles. Some IMGT-functional V segments, including TRBV6-2 and TRBV6-3, could not be told apart with the 87-base-pair reads, so those segments were excluded. Immune exposure information for the cohort was limited to CMV serostatus. A further reported finding was that TCR beta sequences accurately predicted the HLA-A and HLA-B alleles for most subjects in the first cohort. In both the original and validation cohorts, the classifier was reported to diagnose cytomegalovirus status with high specificity and sensitivity. The sequencing pipeline was judged likely to have produced a cluster of highly shared sequence variants as a technical artifact.

Concerning this clone: The clone's antigen remains unknown. Base qualities are missing; no much larger clone stands one base away.

In total, approximately 690 healthy bone marrow donors made up the cohort. At the time of sampling, every cohort member was nominally healthy, though immune exposures that went unrecorded were likely present. The donor tested CMV seronegative, placing the donor among the 350 or so seronegative members of the cohort. A peripheral blood sample was collected from each donor, and TCR beta sequencing was performed on peripheral blood mononuclear cells. The Qiagen DNeasy Blood Extraction Kit was used to extract genomic DNA from the blood cell samples. The library was generated by the immunoSEQ multiplex PCR assay. For the multiplex PCR, a mixture combining 60 forward primers for TCR Vbeta segments and 13 reverse primers for TCR Jbeta segments was used. The CDR3 region of rearranged TCR beta genes was amplified from genomic DNA with a multiplex PCR assay. On the Illumina HiSeq System, the amplified TCR beta libraries were sequenced as 87-base-pair reads. In the source study's methods: A later analysis counted about 80 million unique TCR beta chains across the 666 repertoires, and roughly 10 million of these chains were shared by at least two donors. Raw reads were error-corrected and collapsed into unique sequences with a nearest-neighbor algorithm that merged closely related sequences to remove PCR and sequencing errors. Alignment of CDR3 sequences to IMGT reference sequences was used to assign V, D and J gene segments. For a sequence to be retained, a match of at least six nucleotides was required to both a V gene segment and a J gene segment. Rearrangements were classified as productive when the CDR3 lacked stop codons and remained in frame with V and J, and all other rearrangements were classified as non-productive. CDR3 was defined by IMGT convention, running from the second conserved V-encoded cysteine to the conserved J-encoded phenylalanine. The earlier analysis of about 640 of the donors excluded any sequence lacking an unambiguous match to a single V gene segment. An earlier analysis of fewer than 650 of the donors classified V segments as functional when productive rearrangements were above 56.7% and as segregating when the standard deviation between donors was above 5%. To diagnose cytomegalovirus status from the catalog of TCR beta chain sequences, a statistical classification framework was built. In a later analysis, TCR nucleotide sequences were compared against IMGT/GENE-DB human TR gene sequences so that V and J genes could be assigned. A later analysis assigned CDR3 sequences and most-parsimonious VDJ recombination scenarios with the TCRdist pipeline. In a later analysis, every TCR beta chain was defined by the combination of its CDR3 amino acid sequence and its V-gene family, and reads without a unique V-gene family were dropped. In a later analysis, approximately 590 highly shared, low-generation-probability nucleotide sequences were removed to address suspected cross-contamination and a sequencing artifact. For each public chain, a later analysis derived a clonal expansion index from normalized ranks of inferred template counts within each repertoire. Generation probabilities in a later analysis came from a VDJ recombination model fitted to out-of-frame rearrangements, and those results were checked against IGoR. In a later analysis, TCR-TCR, TCR-HLA and TCR-CMV co-occurrence was scored with hypergeometric tests, and a repertoire-size bias correction was applied to TCR pairs. To estimate false discovery rates, a later analysis permuted the HLA or CMV assignments 20 times. A later analysis grouped co-occurring TCRs with DBSCAN, adding TCRdist sequence similarity when clustering within HLA-allele-positive subsets. For co-occurrence clustering, repertoires with fewer than 30,000 or more than 120,000 public chains were excluded, along with a handful of repertoires with anomalous nucleotide sharing. Imported from immuneACCESS, the table was reduced by TCRdb to in-frame sequences with V and J called. These copies leave out some clones; in studies compared against another copy, an unresolved V gene accounts for under half, and the cause of the remainder is not known. The V and J calls and clone size were taken over from that table, and D and trimming were inferred from the DNA. The sample records some 160,000 clones, around 75% of which are singletons. The ten largest clones take up about 4.5% of the sample.

The CDR3 holds 18 amino acids from the cysteine to the phenylalanine. The DNA shown is the 54-base CDR3, in frame from base 1. CDR1 and CDR2 were assigned from the germline V gene (reference sequence) as GTSNPN and SVGIG. V loses 4 bases, J loses 1 base, and the germline ends lie 22 bases apart. The source is a man aged 55 to 70 in good health and CMV-seronegative. Material for sequencing was PBMCs. The chain was built from TRBV30 and TRBJ1-4, and perhaps TRBD1 as D gene, on 6 matching bases. CDR3 protein: CAWIQPPTGKGTNEKLFF. The nucleotide sequence is given as TGTGCCTGGATTCAACCTCCTACAGGGAAAGGAACTAATGAAAAACTGTTTTTT.